The 21 T cell receptor beta chains reported below all come from one sample, sequenced in a study of blood T cell repertoires in COVID-19 (dated by TCRdb to about 2020). Libraries were made using the immunoSEQ multiplex PCR assay. TCRdb mirrors the immuneACCESS table, restricted to in-frame sequences. Some clones are absent from its copies; in checked studies, under half trace to an unresolved V gene, and the reason for the others is unknown. In this sample the table shows 60,000 or so clones, 80% to 90% of which occur a single time. Of the sample, about 6.3% is held by the ten largest clones. Material for sequencing was peripheral blood. These receptors all come from a man in his sixties with active or convalescent COVID-19.

The V call is TRBV6-5, the J call TRBJ1-6, with TRBD1 as a possible D gene (6 bases). V gave up 4 bases and J gave up 0 bases, with 10 bases separating them. Germline V lookup: CDR1 MNHEY, CDR2 SVGAGI. There are 16 residues in the CDR3. CDR3 region: CASSLQGSSYNSPLHF. The CDR3 region has the DNA TGTGCCAGCAGTTTACAGGGTAGCTCCTATAATTCACCCCTCCACTTT.

The chain employs TRBV28 and TRBJ2-5; 11 bases are shared with TRBD2. The trim removed 7 bases at V and 2 bases at J, leaving 3 bases unmatched. The CDR3 spans 14 residues. Germline CDR1 and CDR2: MDHEN and SYDVKM. The CDR3 spells CASTVAGGQETQYF. In DNA, the CDR3 is TGTGCCAGCACAGTAGCGGGGGGGCAAGAGACCCAGTACTTC.

The J gene is TRBJ1-6, the V gene TRBV14, with D tentatively TRBD1 (5 bases). The germline gives CDR1 SGHDN, CDR2 FVKESK. Trimming cost V 0 bases and J 9 bases, with 12 bases left between them. This CDR3 contains 15 residues. The DNA of the CDR3 is TGTGCCAGCAGCCAAGAGTGGGGGGTCGTTTCACCCCTCCACTTT. Translated: CASSQEWGVVSPLHF.

The chain joins TRBV11-2 to TRBJ2-5; D is perhaps TRBD1 (6 bases). The CDR3 loop spans 17 amino acids. Germline V gene data show CDR1 as SGHAT and CDR2 as FQNNGV. Between the trimmed V and J ends, which lost 5 bases and 4 bases, there was a span of 23 bases. The CDR3 DNA reads TGTGCCAGCAGCACAACCGGACAGCCCCTCCTTGCAGAGACCCAGTACTTC. Protein sequence: CASSTTGQPLLAETQYF.

This clone was observed a few times. The rearrangement joins TRBV7-9 to TRBJ2-7; D ambiguous. This CDR3 has 12 amino acids. The V and J ends lost 2 bases and 5 bases respectively, with 7 bases between them. CDR1 is SEHNR and CDR2 is FQNEAQ in the germline V gene (reference sequence). The CDR3 protein is CASSLITDEQYF. The CDR3 bases are TGTGCCAGCAGCTTAATAACGGACGAGCAGTACTTC.

The rearrangement uses TRBV7-9 and TRBJ2-3; D gene ambiguous. Trimming took off 0 bases at V and 3 bases at J, with 13 bases between the two ends. The CDR3 totals 16 residues. Germline V lookup: CDR1 SEHNR, CDR2 FQNEAQ (reference sequence). As DNA, the CDR3 is TGTGCCAGCAGCTTAGCGCTGAGCGATTTTACAGATACGCAGTATTTT. This translates into CASSLALSDFTDTQYF.

This chain links TRBV19 with TRBJ2-1, with D tentatively TRBD2 (7 bases). V dropped 4 bases and J dropped 2 bases, with 15 bases sitting between them. Germline CDR1 reads LNHDA; CDR2 reads SQIVND (reference sequence). This CDR3 has 16 residues. In nucleotides, the CDR3 is TGTGCCAGTAGTAACTTGCGGGGGCCAACCTACAATGAGCAGTTCTTC. Amino acids: CASSNLRGPTYNEQFF.

This clone was seen more than once but under ten times. The V call is TRBV19, the J call TRBJ1-5; 8 bases are a match to TRBD1. The trim removed 5 bases at V and 6 bases at J, leaving 6 bases unmatched. Germline V gives CDR1 LNHDA, CDR2 SQIVND (reference sequence). CDR3 length: 14 amino acids. CDR3 nucleotides: TGTGCCAGTAGTCCCAGGGGGCTTGGTCAGCCCCAGCATTTT. It codes for CASSPRGLGQPQHF.

The chain joins TRBV3-1 (or the pseudogene TRBV3-2) to TRBJ2-3; 10 bases agree with TRBD2. From germline, CDR1 is LGHDT and CDR2 YNNKEL (reference sequence). This CDR3 comprises 18 residues. V was clipped by 5 bases and J by 6 bases; unmatched bases: 17. In DNA form, the CDR3 reads TGTGCCAGCAGCGACGTTAAAGCGGGGGGGCTGAAAGGGGATACGCAGTATTTT. Encoded protein: CASSDVKAGGLKGDTQYF.

The chain employs TRBV7-9 and TRBJ1-2, with 8 bases that match TRBD1. The germline gives CDR1 SEHNR, CDR2 FQNEAQ (reference sequence). The CDR3 totals 15 residues. The V segment lost 5 bases and the J segment 5 bases; nucleotides outside the gene matches: 10. The CDR3: CASSTDRGDVYGYTF. CDR3 nucleotide sequence: TGTGCCAGCAGCACCGACAGGGGTGATGTATATGGCTACACCTTC.

This chain connects TRBV21-1 to TRBJ2-3; the table's D call of TRBD2 was not tested on the DNA. TRBV21-1 is given as a pseudogene. This CDR3 has 23 amino acids. The CDR3 loop reads CASSKVTEGFRPPKWVRTDTQYF. In DNA form, the CDR3 reads TGTGCCAGCAGCAAAGTAACCGAGGGTTTTAGGCCCCCTAAGTGGGTCCGCACAGATACGCAGTATTTT.

This clone was observed a few times. V and J are TRBV9 and TRBJ1-1; 10 nucleotides agree with TRBD1. The V segment lost 0 bases and the J segment 5 bases; nucleotides outside the gene matches: 10. The CDR3 runs to 17 residues. Germline CDR1 reads SGDLS; CDR2 reads YYNGEE. CDR3: CASSVGQGALSRTEAFF. The CDR3 DNA sequence: TGTGCCAGCAGCGTAGGACAGGGGGCGCTTTCGAGGACTGAAGCTTTCTTT.

The chain carries TRBV19 and TRBJ2-1; TRBD2 matches at 10 bases. CDR3 size: 15 residues. V shed 8 bases and J 6 bases; nucleotides not matched to a gene: 10. The V gene's germline CDR1 is LNHDA and CDR2 SQIVND (reference sequence). This CDR3 is CASSRLAGGTNEQFF. As DNA, the CDR3 is TGTGCCAGTTCACGACTAGCGGGCGGGACCAATGAGCAGTTCTTC.

The chain has TRBV7-3 and TRBJ2-3, with 9 bases fitting TRBD2. This CDR3 has 14 residues. After removal of 6 bases from V and 6 bases from J, the junction contained 7 bases not matched to a gene. Germline V CDR1 and CDR2: SGHTA, FQGTGA. The CDR3 sequence: CASRKTSGWDTQYF. Written as DNA, the CDR3 is TGTGCCAGCAGAAAGACTAGCGGATGGGATACGCAGTATTTT.

The chain is built from TRBV18 and TRBJ2-2, with TRBD1 matching 9 bases. The CDR3 extends over 15 amino acids. Germline CDR1 is KGHSH and CDR2 is LQKENI. V lost 3 bases and J lost 6; bases outside the gene matches: 5. CDR3 in amino acids: CASSPRTGGAGELFF. The CDR3 region has the DNA TGTGCCAGCTCACCTCGCACAGGGGGCGCCGGGGAGCTGTTTTTT.

The rearrangement uses TRBV7-3 and TRBJ2-7, with D unresolved. The CDR3 spans 13 residues. CDR1 is SGHTA and CDR2 is FQGTGA in the germline V gene. Trimming cost V 5 bases and J 0 bases, with 8 bases left between them. In DNA form, the CDR3 reads TGTGCCAGCAGCCGGTCTCCCTCCTACGAGCAGTACTTC. Protein product: CASSRSPSYEQYF.

CDR3 nucleotide sequence: TGTGCCAGCAGTTTATTGTCAGCGGGAGGTTCCTACGAGCAGTACTTC. Its protein is CASSLLSAGGSYEQYF. The chain couples TRBV27 to TRBJ2-7, with 9 bases fitting TRBD2. Germline V gene data show CDR1 as MNHEY and CDR2 as SMNVEV (reference sequence). The CDR3 runs to 16 residues. Trimming cost V 1 base and J 1 base; bases outside gene matches: 5.

The chain links TRBV24-1 to TRBJ2-1; 9 nucleotides agree with TRBD2. Trimming took 3 bases from V and 8 from J; bases not matched to a gene: 10. Germline-derived CDR1 and CDR2 are KGHDR and SFDVKD. CDR3 length: 16 amino acids. CDR3 loop: CATSDPAGGPLDEQFF. The CDR3 DNA sequence: TGTGCCACCAGTGATCCTGCGGGGGGGCCTCTCGATGAGCAGTTCTTC.

This rearrangement joins TRBV29-1 to TRBJ1-1; TRBD1 matches at 8 bases. The V gene's germline CDR1 is SQVTM and CDR2 ANQGSEA. The CDR3 runs 13 residues. J gave up 2 bases and V 8 bases, and 7 bases lay outside the gene matches. CDR3 coding DNA: TGCAGCACCCAACAGGGGGTTAACACTGAAGCTTTCTTT. Protein sequence: CSTQQGVNTEAFF.

This chain links TRBV7-3 with TRBJ2-7, with 16 nucleotides matching TRBD2. The CDR3 length is 17 residues. V lost 5 bases to trimming and J lost 8 bases; unmatched junction nucleotides: 12. Germline V CDR1 and CDR2: SGHTA, FQGTGA. This CDR3 reads CASSASGTSGGAIKQYF. The DNA of the CDR3 is TGTGCCAGCAGCGCGTCCGGGACTAGCGGGGGGGCAATCAAGCAGTACTTC.

The V call is TRBV28, the J call TRBJ2-4; 7 nucleotides align to TRBD1. Germline V gene data show CDR1 as MDHEN and CDR2 as SYDVKM. This CDR3 is 12 amino acids long. Germline trimming cut 9 bases from V and 7 bases from J; bases unmatched to any gene: 6. CDR3 protein: CASRQGINIQYF. The CDR3 DNA is TGTGCCAGTAGACAGGGTATCAACATTCAGTACTTC.